The rows below give T cell receptor beta chains drawn from one sample of a study of shared clonotypes between healthy human individuals. Sequencing used immunoSEQ multiplex PCR; TCRdb keeps in-frame clones, though not all of them. The table lists about 2.1 million clones, 90% to 95% of them singletons. The specimen was naive CD8+ T cells from PBMCs. All receptors derive from a man between 18 and 29 years old in good health. Some clones in this sample may be carry-over from other donors' samples. CDR3s include the opening cysteine and the closing phenylalanine or tryptophan. A D gene is named only where the DNA matches it firmly. Some rows have no size entry. The others give once, few or many, or a class for an expanded clone.

>few|TRBD1|TRBV29-1|TRBJ1-3
CSGRTGENTIYF
TGCAGCGGCCGGACAGGGGAAAACACCATATATTTT
>NA|TRBD2|TRBV4-1|TRBJ2-7
CASSPAGSGNYEQYF
TGCGCCAGCAGCCCGGCGGGGAGCGGGAACTACGAGCAGTACTTC
>NA|NA|TRBV6-5|TRBJ2-5
CASSYSIGRVETQYF
TGTGCCAGCAGTTACTCGATCGGCAGGGTAGAGACCCAGTACTTC
>NA|NA|TRBV7-9|TRBJ2-4
CASSLGGAPKNIQYF
TGTGCCAGCAGCTTAGGAGGGGCTCCCAAAAACATTCAGTACTTC
>NA|NA|TRBV27|TRBJ2-1
CASSLSSAAEQFF
TGTGCCAGCAGTTTATCGTCGGCCGCGGAGCAGTTCTTC
>NA|NA|TRBV15|TRBJ2-2
CATRGPRVAGELFF
TGTGCCACCAGAGGCCCGAGGGTTGCCGGGGAGCTGTTTTTT
>NA|NA|TRBV27|TRBJ2-1
CASGLAFYNEQFF
TGTGCCAGCGGCCTAGCGTTCTACAATGAGCAGTTCTTC
>NA|NA|TRBV7-9|TRBJ1-1
CASSSRQTQNTEAFF
TGTGCCAGCAGCTCCAGACAGACCCAGAACACTGAAGCTTTCTTT
>NA|NA|TRBV11-2|TRBJ1-2
CASSPSGGGRIDGYTF
TGTGCCAGCAGCCCGAGCGGTGGGGGGCGCATCGATGGCTACACCTTC
>NA|NA|TRBV5-1|TRBJ2-1
CASSLFSKTSSYNEQFF
TGCGCCAGCAGCTTGTTTTCGAAAACTTCCTCCTACAATGAGCAGTTCTTC
>NA|NA|TRBV6-5|TRBJ2-5
CASSYSGAQGETQYF
TGTGCCAGCAGTTACTCGGGGGCACAGGGCGAGACCCAGTACTTC
>NA|NA|TRBV27|TRBJ2-2
CASSSPLLANTGELFF
TGTGCCAGCAGTTCCCCCTTACTAGCGAACACCGGGGAGCTGTTTTTT
>NA|NA|TRBV29-1|TRBJ1-5
CSVGNGNQPQHF
TGCAGCGTCGGGAACGGGAATCAGCCCCAGCATTTT
>NA|TRBD1|TRBV19|TRBJ2-1
CAISPGQGIHEQFF
TGTGCCATTTCACCGGGACAGGGAATTCATGAGCAGTTCTTC
>NA|NA|TRBV6-1|TRBJ1-2
CASSVAPGSTGGYTF
TGTGCCAGCAGTGTGGCTCCGGGGTCTACGGGGGGCTACACCTTC
>NA|TRBD1|TRBV9|TRBJ1-2
CASRADRGHGYTF
TGTGCCAGCAGAGCCGACAGGGGCCATGGCTACACCTTC
>NA|NA|TRBV19|TRBJ2-2
CASSIKLGWTGELFF
TGTGCCAGTAGTATAAAATTGGGTTGGACCGGGGAGCTGTTTTTT
>NA|NA|TRBV5-4|TRBJ2-5
CASSRIPVQETQYF
TGTGCCAGCAGCCGTATCCCAGTACAAGAGACCCAGTACTTC
>NA|NA|TRBV5-5|TRBJ2-7
CASSQRPTLIRDEQYF
TGTGCCAGCAGCCAGCGCCCTACCTTAATACGCGACGAGCAGTACTTC
>NA|NA|TRBV19|TRBJ1-1
CASSIGQRNTEAFF
TGTGCCAGTAGTATAGGTCAGAGGAACACTGAAGCTTTCTTT
>NA|TRBD2|TRBV28|TRBJ2-1
CASSALAGGYNEQFF
TGTGCCAGCAGTGCACTAGCGGGAGGGTACAATGAGCAGTTCTTC
>NA|NA|TRBV7-8|TRBJ1-5
CASSQGPETGNNQPQHF
TGTGCCAGCAGCCAAGGCCCCGAGACGGGAAACAATCAGCCCCAGCATTTT
>once|TRBD1|TRBV5-5|TRBJ1-2
CASSLDTSGGLVGYTF
TGTGCCAGCAGCTTGGATACTTCAGGGGGATTGGTTGGCTACACCTTC
>NA|TRBD1|TRBV28|TRBJ2-5
CASSTTGARETQYF
TGTGCCAGCAGTACGACAGGGGCGCGGGAGACCCAGTACTTC
>NA|NA|TRBV19|TRBJ1-2
CASSGTEANYGYTF
TGTGCCAGTAGCGGGACTGAAGCTAACTATGGCTACACCTTC
>NA|NA|TRBV5-1|TRBJ2-7
CASSLARGGGNEQYF
TGCGCCAGCAGCTTGGCGCGTGGCGGTGGCAACGAGCAGTACTTC
>NA|NA|TRBV6-6|TRBJ2-3
CASRVGTFSDTQYF
TGTGCCAGCAGAGTGGGGACCTTTTCGGATACGCAGTATTTT
>NA|NA|TRBV4-1|TRBJ2-7
CASRYREGAYEQYF
TGCGCCAGCAGGTACAGGGAAGGTGCCTACGAGCAGTACTTC
>NA|TRBD2|TRBV2|TRBJ2-1
CASMGTSGYNEQFF
TGTGCCAGCATGGGAACTAGCGGTTACAATGAGCAGTTCTTC
>NA|NA|TRBV5-6|TRBJ1-3
CASSPGTAATIYF
TGTGCCAGCAGCCCGGGGACGGCCGCAACCATATATTTT
>NA|TRBD2|TRBV7-3|TRBJ2-2
CASSPDGASGENGELFF
TGTGCCAGCAGTCCTGACGGGGCTAGCGGAGAAAACGGGGAGCTGTTTTTT
>once|NA|TRBV9|TRBJ2-1
CASSVGLASYNEQFF
TGTGCCAGCAGCGTAGGTCTAGCCTCCTACAATGAGCAGTTCTTC
>once|NA|TRBV2|TRBJ2-6
CASIRGLSSGANVLTF
TGTGCCAGCATCCGGGGTTTGAGCTCTGGGGCCAACGTCCTGACTTTC
>NA|TRBD1|TRBV7-6|TRBJ1-1
CASSLGGTGGYVNTEAFF
TGTGCCAGCAGCTTAGGGGGGACAGGGGGCTATGTGAACACTGAAGCTTTCTTT
>NA|TRBD2|TRBV10-3|TRBJ2-3
CAIRGLAVTDTQYF
TGTGCCATCAGGGGACTAGCGGTCACAGATACGCAGTATTTT
>NA|TRBD1|TRBV11-2|TRBJ2-1
CASSSRTGQHEQFF
TGTGCCAGCAGCTCGCGGACGGGACAGCATGAGCAGTTCTTC
>NA|NA|TRBV9|TRBJ2-1
CASSVDGVGDEQFF
TGTGCCAGCAGCGTAGATGGTGTTGGCGATGAGCAGTTCTTC
>NA|TRBD2|TRBV19|TRBJ2-1
CASKGLAGGDEQFF
TGTGCCAGTAAAGGACTAGCGGGAGGAGATGAGCAGTTCTTC
>NA|NA|TRBV19|TRBJ2-3
CASGQGPVTDTQYF
TGTGCCAGTGGCCAGGGTCCAGTCACAGATACGCAGTATTTT
>NA|NA|TRBV5-3|TRBJ1-4
CARSRIRGDFSNEKLFF
TGTGCCAGAAGCCGAATAAGAGGGGACTTTAGTAATGAAAAACTGTTTTTT
>NA|NA|TRBV9|TRBJ2-5
CASSVGEVGETQYF
TGTGCCAGCAGCGTAGGGGAGGTTGGGGAGACCCAGTACTTC
>NA|TRBD1|TRBV2|TRBJ1-2
CASQSRRDRGYGYTF
TGTGCCAGCCAATCGCGGCGGGACAGGGGCTATGGCTACACCTTC